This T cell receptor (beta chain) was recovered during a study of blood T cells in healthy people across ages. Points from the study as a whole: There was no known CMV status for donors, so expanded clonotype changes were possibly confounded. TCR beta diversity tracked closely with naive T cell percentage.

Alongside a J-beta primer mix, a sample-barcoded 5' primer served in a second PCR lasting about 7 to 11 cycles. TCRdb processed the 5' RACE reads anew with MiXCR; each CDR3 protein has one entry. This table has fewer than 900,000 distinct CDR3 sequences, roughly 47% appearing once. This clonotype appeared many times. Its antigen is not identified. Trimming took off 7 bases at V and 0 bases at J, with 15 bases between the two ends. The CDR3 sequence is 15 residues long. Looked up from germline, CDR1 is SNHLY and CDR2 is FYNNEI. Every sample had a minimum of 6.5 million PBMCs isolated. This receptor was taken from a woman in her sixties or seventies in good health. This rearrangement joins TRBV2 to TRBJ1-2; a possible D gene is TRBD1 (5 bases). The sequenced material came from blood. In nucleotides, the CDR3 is TGTGCCAGCACCCCCGCTGCACAGGCTAACTATGGCTACACCTTC. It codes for CASTPAAQANYGYTF.